Below are 4 T cell receptor beta chains sequenced from a single sample in a study of blood T cell repertoires in COVID-19. TCRdb's table, derived via immunoSEQ multiplex PCR, lists solely in-frame clones and lacks some. The table has about 380,000 clones, more than 75% seen once. The sequenced sample was peripheral blood. These receptors all stem from a human donor with acute or convalescent COVID-19. The donor label of this sample is uncertain.

The rearrangement joins TRBV27 to TRBJ2-7, with TRBD1 matching 8 bases. This CDR3 has 13 amino acids. V was pared by 5 bases and J by 5 bases, with 5 bases of the junction left unmatched. Germline V gene data show CDR1 as MNHEY and CDR2 as SMNVEV (reference sequence). The chain's CDR3 is CASSRQGRNEQYF. CDR3 DNA: TGTGCCAGCAGTAGACAGGGGAGGAACGAGCAGTACTTC.

The table lists this clone with a count of one. The chain employs TRBV7-6 and TRBJ2-6, with D unresolved. V was clipped by 0 bases and J by 1 base, with 13 bases between them. Germline V gene lookup returns CDR1 SGHVS and CDR2 FNYEAQ. This CDR3 comprises 18 residues. As DNA, the CDR3 is TGTGCCAGCAGCTTAGCGCCGGTCAGGTTATCTGGGGCCAACGTCCTGACTTTC. Translation gives CASSLAPVRLSGANVLTF. Complete variable domain (other parts from reference TRBV7-6 and TRBJ2-6): GAGVSQSPRYKVTKRGQDVALRCDPISGHVSLYWYRQALGQGPEFLTYFNYEAQQDKSGLPNDRFSAERPEGSISTLTIQRTEQRDSAMYRCASSLAPVRLSGANVLTFGAGSRLTVL.

The J gene is TRBJ2-1, the V gene TRBV6-5; 10 bases fit TRBD2. The CDR3 has 14 residues. V was clipped by 8 bases and J by 5 bases; unmatched bases: 6. CDR1 is MNHEY and CDR2 is SVGAGI in the germline V gene. Written as DNA, the CDR3 is TGTGCCAGCCACAGGACTAGCGGCAACAATGAGCAGTTCTTC. Its translation: CASHRTSGNNEQFF.

The chain carries TRBV2 and TRBJ2-5; 7 bases fit TRBD2. The CDR3 is 17 amino acids. The germline gives CDR1 SNHLY, CDR2 FYNNEI. The J segment lost 7 bases and the V segment lost 0 bases, leaving 14 bases of the junction unmatched. CDR3 DNA: TGTGCCAGCAGTGAAGCGCTTCTTAGAAGCGGGGTAGGGACCCAGTACTTC. It yields the protein CASSEALLRSGVGTQYF.